Given below is one TCR beta chain in context. Sequencing used immunoSEQ multiplex PCR; TCRdb keeps in-frame clones, though not all of them. The profile shows about 77,000 clones, about nine tenths of them singletons. This specimen belongs to a study of blood T cell repertoires in COVID-19. Per the germline V gene, CDR1 is GTSNPN and CDR2 is SVGIG (reference sequence). Trimming removed 4 bases at V and 4 bases at J, with 12 bases between. The CDR3 has 13 residues. The source is a woman aged 80 or over with active or convalescent COVID-19. The sequencing sample was made of peripheral blood. V is TRBV30 and J is TRBJ2-3; tentatively, D is TRBD2 (6 bases). This CDR3 is CAWMSGRPDTQYF. The CDR3 coding sequence is TGTGCCTGGATGAGCGGGCGCCCAGATACGCAGTATTTT.